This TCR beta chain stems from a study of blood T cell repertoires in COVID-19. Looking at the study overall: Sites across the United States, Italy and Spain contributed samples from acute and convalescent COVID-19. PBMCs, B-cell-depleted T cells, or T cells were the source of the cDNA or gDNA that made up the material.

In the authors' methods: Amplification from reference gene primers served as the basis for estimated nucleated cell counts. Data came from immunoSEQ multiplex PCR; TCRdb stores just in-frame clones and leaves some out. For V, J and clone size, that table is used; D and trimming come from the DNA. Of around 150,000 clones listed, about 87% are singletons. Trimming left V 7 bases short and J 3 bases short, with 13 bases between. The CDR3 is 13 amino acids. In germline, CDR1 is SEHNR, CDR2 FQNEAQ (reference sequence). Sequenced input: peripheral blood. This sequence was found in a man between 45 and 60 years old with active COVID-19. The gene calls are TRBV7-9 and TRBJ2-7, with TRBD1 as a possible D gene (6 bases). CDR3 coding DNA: TGTGCCAGCACCCTAGGGGGTTACTACGAGCAGTACTTC. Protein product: CASTLGGYYEQYF.